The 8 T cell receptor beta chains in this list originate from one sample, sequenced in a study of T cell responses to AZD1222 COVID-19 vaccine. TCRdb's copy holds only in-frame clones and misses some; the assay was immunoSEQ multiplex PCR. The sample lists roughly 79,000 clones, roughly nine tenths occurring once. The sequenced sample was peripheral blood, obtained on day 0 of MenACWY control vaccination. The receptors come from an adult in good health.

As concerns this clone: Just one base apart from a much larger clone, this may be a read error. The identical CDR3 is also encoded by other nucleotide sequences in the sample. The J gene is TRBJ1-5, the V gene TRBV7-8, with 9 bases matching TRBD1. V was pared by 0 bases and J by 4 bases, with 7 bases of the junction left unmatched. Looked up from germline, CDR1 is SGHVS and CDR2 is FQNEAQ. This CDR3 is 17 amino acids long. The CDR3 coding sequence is TGTGCCAGCAGCTTAGCCTGGGGACAGGGTAAGAATCAGCCCCAGCATTTT. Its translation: CASSLAWGQGKNQPQHF.

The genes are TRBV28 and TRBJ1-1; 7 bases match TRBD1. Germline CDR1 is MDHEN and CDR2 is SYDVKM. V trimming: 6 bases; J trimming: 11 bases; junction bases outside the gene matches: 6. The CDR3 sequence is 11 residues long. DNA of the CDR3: TGTGCCAGCAGGGACAGGACGGTCGCTTTCTTT. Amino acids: CASRDRTVAFF.

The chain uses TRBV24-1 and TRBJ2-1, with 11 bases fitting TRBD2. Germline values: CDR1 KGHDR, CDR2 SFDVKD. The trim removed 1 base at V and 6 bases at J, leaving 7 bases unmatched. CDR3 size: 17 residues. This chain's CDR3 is CATSDFQTSGSPNEQFF. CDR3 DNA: TGTGCCACCAGTGATTTTCAAACTAGCGGGAGTCCCAATGAGCAGTTCTTC.

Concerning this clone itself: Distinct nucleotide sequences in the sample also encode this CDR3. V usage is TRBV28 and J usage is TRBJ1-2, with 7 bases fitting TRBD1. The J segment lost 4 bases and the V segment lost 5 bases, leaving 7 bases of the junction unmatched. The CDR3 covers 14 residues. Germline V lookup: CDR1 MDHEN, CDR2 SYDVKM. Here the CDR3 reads CASSLEGAGYGYTF. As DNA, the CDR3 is TGTGCCAGCAGTCTAGAGGGGGCTGGCTATGGCTACACCTTC.

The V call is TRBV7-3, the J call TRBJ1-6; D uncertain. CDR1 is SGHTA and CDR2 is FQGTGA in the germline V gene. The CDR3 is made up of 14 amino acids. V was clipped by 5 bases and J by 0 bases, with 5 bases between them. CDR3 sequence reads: CASSLSSYNSPLHF. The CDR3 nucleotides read TGTGCCAGCAGCCTCAGCTCCTATAATTCACCCCTCCACTTT. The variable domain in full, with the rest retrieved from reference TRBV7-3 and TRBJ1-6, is GAGVSQTPSNKVTEKGKYVELRCDPISGHTALYWYRQSLGQGPEFLIYFQGTGAADDSGLPNDRFFAVRPEGSVSTLKIQRTERGDSAVYLCASSLSSYNSPLHFGNGTRLTVT.

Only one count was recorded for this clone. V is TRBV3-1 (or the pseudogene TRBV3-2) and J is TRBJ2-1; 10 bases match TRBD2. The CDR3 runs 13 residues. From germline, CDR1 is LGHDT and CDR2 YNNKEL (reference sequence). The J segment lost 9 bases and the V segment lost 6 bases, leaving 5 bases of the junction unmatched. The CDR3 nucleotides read TGTGCCAGCAGGCGGACTAGCGGCCTTGAGCAGTTCTTC. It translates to CASRRTSGLEQFF.

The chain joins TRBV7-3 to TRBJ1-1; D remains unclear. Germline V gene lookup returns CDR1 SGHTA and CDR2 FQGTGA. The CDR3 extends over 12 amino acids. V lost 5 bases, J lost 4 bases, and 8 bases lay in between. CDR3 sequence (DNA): TGTGCCAGCAGCCTCCCCCCCACTGAAGCTTTCTTT. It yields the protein CASSLPPTEAFF.

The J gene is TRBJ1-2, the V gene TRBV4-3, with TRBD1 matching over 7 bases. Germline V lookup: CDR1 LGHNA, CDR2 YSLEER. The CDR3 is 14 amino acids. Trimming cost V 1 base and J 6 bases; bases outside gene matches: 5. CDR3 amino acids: CASSQGQGLHGYTF. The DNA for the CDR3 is TGCGCCAGCAGCCAAGGACAGGGCCTTCATGGCTACACCTTC.